The 14 T cell receptor beta chains below were found in one sample sequenced in a study of T cells after yellow fever vaccination. TCRdb re-called the 5' RACE reads with MiXCR, one entry per CDR3 protein. Here the sample spans roughly 74,000 distinct CDR3 sequences, approximately 6.9% being singletons. This material consisted of CD8+ T cells sorted from PBMCs, taken about 5 days after the first yellow fever vaccination. These receptors were collected from a man aged 18 to 35 who received the YFV17D yellow fever vaccine.

This clonotype was recorded at least ten times. For the CDR3, the DNA is TGTGCCAGCCAGGTCCGGAGCTCCTACAATGAGCAGTTCTTC. Its translation: CASQVRSSYNEQFF. The chain carries TRBV5-8 and TRBJ2-1; D unresolved. Germline V gene sequence: CDR1 SGHTS, CDR2 YDEGEE. Trimming shortened V by 7 bases and J by 0 bases, and 11 bases separated the two germline ends. This CDR3 is built from 14 residues.

This clonotype has at least ten counts. The chain is built from TRBV12-3 or TRBV12-4 and TRBJ2-3; no clear D gene. The CDR3 has 14 residues. Deletions cut 1 base from V and 6 bases from J, with 11 bases between. The DNA for the CDR3 is TGTGCCAGCAGTTTAGTTGTGAATCTTGATACGCAGTATTTT. As protein: CASSLVVNLDTQYF.

This clonotype showed up many times. The chain combines TRBV4-3 with TRBJ2-7; D perhaps matches TRBD1 (5 bases). Trimming stripped 4 bases from V and 3 bases from J, with 10 bases between. This CDR3 is 13 amino acids long. From germline, CDR1 is LGHNA and CDR2 YSLEER. The CDR3 region has the DNA TGCGCCAGCAGCCCGACAGAGTACTACGAGCAGTACTTC. It encodes CASSPTEYYEQYF.

The rearrangement joins TRBV12-3 or TRBV12-4 to TRBJ2-7; 7 bases fit TRBD2. Trimming cost V 2 bases and J 5 bases; bases outside gene matches: 6. The CDR3 consists of 14 residues. The CDR3 here is CASSLSGGGDEQYV. The CDR3 nucleotides are TGTGCCAGCAGTTTATCGGGGGGAGGCGACGAGCAGTACGTC.

This clonotype was observed at least ten times. The gene calls are TRBV29-1 and TRBJ2-1, with unresolved D. Germline V CDR1 and CDR2: SQVTM, ANQGSEA. The CDR3 consists of 10 residues. V was shortened by 4 bases and J by 9 bases, with 7 bases between the two germline ends. DNA of the CDR3: TGCAGCGTTGGTAGGGCTGAGCAGTTCTTC. Protein: CSVGRAEQFF.

In this sample, this clonotype turned up a few times. The chain carries TRBV5-1 and TRBJ2-7; TRBD2 is a possible D gene (6 bases). The V end lost 4 bases, the J end lost 2 bases, and 13 bases lay between the germline ends. This CDR3 spans 14 amino acids. CDR1 and CDR2 from the germline V gene are SGHRS and YFSETQ. CDR3 coding DNA: TGCGCCAGCAGCCCTCCGGGACTGACCTACGAGCAGTACTTC. This gives the protein CASSPPGLTYEQYF. The complete variable domain, with remaining parts taken from reference TRBV5-1 and TRBJ2-7, reads KAGVTQTPRYLIKTRGQQVTLSCSPISGHRSVSWYQQTPGQGLQFLFEYFSETQRNKGNFPGRFSGRQFSNSRSEMNVSTLELGDSALYLCASSPPGLTYEQYFGPGTRLTVT.

This clonotype was detected only a few times. The V gene is TRBV7-6, the J gene TRBJ2-7; no definite D call. The CDR3 consists of 14 residues. Germline CDR1 and CDR2: SGHVS and FNYEAQ. V lost 4 bases to trimming and J lost 7 bases, with 17 bases between them. CDR3 in amino acids: CASSSALQTREQYF. The DNA of the CDR3 is TGTGCCAGCAGCTCAGCCCTTCAAACGAGGGAGCAGTACTTC.

There are a few counts of this clonotype. The rearrangement uses TRBV4-1 and TRBJ2-3; tentative D call: TRBD2 (6 bases). CDR3 length: 15 residues. V gave up 3 bases and J gave up 0 bases, with 10 bases separating them. Germline-derived CDR1 and CDR2 are MGHRA and YSYEKL. CDR3 sequence (DNA): TGCGCCAGCAGCCAGGCGGGGTCTAGCACAGATACGCAGTATTTT. This encodes CASSQAGSSTDTQYF.

This chain joins TRBV20-1 and TRBJ1-1; D possibly corresponds to TRBD1 (5 bases). CDR3 length: 15 amino acids. CDR1 is DFQATT and CDR2 is SNEGSKA in the germline V gene (reference sequence). The V end lost 5 bases, the J end lost 1 base, and 17 bases lay between the germline ends. In nucleotides, the CDR3 is TGCAGTGCTCATGCACAGGCCCGAGGGAACACTGAAGCTTTCTTT. Amino acids: CSAHAQARGNTEAFF.

Note on this clonotype: One junction end disagrees with the germline gene, perhaps due to a read error. The chain joins TRBV7-6 to TRBJ1-2; D gene unclear. The germline gives CDR1 SGHVS, CDR2 FNYEAQ. CDR3 length: 16 amino acids. The CDR3 sequence: CACSLRSGPDPDGYTF. Here the CDR3 DNA reads TGTGCCTGCAGCTTAAGGTCGGGCCCAGACCCAGATGGCTACACCTTC.

This clonotype was observed at least ten times. The chain uses TRBV12-5 and TRBJ2-7; unclear D gene. The CDR3 totals 11 residues. Germline-derived CDR1 and CDR2 are LGHNT and FRNRAP. Trimming left V 4 bases short and J 3 bases short, with 4 bases between. The CDR3 reads CASGSDYEQYF. The CDR3 region has the DNA TGTGCTAGTGGTTCAGACTACGAGCAGTACTTC. Together with reference TRBV12-5 and TRBJ2-7, the CDR3 gives the full variable domain: DARVTQTPRHKVTEMGQEVTMRCQPILGHNTVFWYRQTMMQGLELLAYFRNRAPLDDSGMPKDRFSAEMPDATLATLKIQPSEPRDSAVYFCASGSDYEQYFGPGTRLTVT.

The chain is built from TRBV7-8 and TRBJ1-5, with D uncertain. The CDR3 totals 15 residues. The V end was cut by 1 base, the J end by 4 bases, with 11 bases between. Germline V gives CDR1 SGHVS, CDR2 FQNEAQ. The CDR3 sequence is CASSLGLGRNQPQHF. The CDR3 bases are TGTGCCAGCAGCTTAGGGCTGGGAAGAAATCAGCCCCAGCATTTT.

This clonotype showed up many times. The V call is TRBV6-4, the J call TRBJ2-2; D possibly matches TRBD1 or TRBD2 (5 bases each). The V end was cut by 0 bases, the J end by 5 bases, with 7 bases between. The CDR3 totals 14 residues. Per germline, CDR1 MRHNA and CDR2 SNTAGT. The CDR3 nucleotides read TGTGCCAGCAGTGACTCGGGGGATACCGGGGAGCTGTTTTTT. It codes for CASSDSGDTGELFF.

The chain is built from TRBV7-7 and TRBJ2-1; maybe TRBD2 (5 bases). V was trimmed by 5 bases and J by 4 bases, leaving 12 bases between them. CDR3 length equals 14 residues. Germline CDR1 is SSHAT and CDR2 is FNYEAQ (reference sequence). The CDR3 nucleotides are TGTGCCAGCAGCCCTGAGGGCGGGTACAATGAGCAGTTCTTC. It encodes CASSPEGGYNEQFF.